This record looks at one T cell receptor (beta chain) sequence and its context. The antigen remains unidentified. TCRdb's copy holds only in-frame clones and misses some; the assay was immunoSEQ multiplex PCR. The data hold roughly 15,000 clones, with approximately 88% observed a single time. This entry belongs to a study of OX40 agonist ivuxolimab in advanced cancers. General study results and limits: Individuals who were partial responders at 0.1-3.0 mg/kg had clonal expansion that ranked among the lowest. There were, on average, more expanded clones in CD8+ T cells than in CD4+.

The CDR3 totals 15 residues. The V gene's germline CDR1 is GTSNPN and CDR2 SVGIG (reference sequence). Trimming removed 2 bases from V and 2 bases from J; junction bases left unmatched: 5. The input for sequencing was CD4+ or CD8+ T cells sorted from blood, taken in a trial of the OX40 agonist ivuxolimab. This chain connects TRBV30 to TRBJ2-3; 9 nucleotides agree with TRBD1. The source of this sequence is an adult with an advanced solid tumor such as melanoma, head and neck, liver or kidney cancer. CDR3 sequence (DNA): TGTGCCTGGAGTCGCGGACAGGGGACCACAGATACGCAGTATTTT. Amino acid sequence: CAWSRGQGTTDTQYF.